Listed here are 8 T cell receptor beta chains from one sample, sequenced in a study of T cell repertoires in cytomegalovirus infection. Which antigens these TCRs recognize remains unknown. TCRdb re-analysed the reads in MiXCR, keeping a single row per CDR3 protein. The sample yields approximately 65,000 distinct CDR3 sequences, roughly 21% seen once. The starting material was CD8+ T cells from cultured PBMCs, obtained from culture after CMV antigen stimulation. Source of these receptors: a human donor in good health (CMV status not recorded). Some clones in this sample may be carry-over from other donors' samples.

This clonotype was found a few times. The chain links TRBV12-5 to TRBJ2-2, with 8 bases lining up with TRBD1. V shed 6 bases and J 1 base; nucleotides not matched to a gene: 4. This CDR3 is 15 amino acids long. From germline, CDR1 is LGHNT and CDR2 FRNRAP. CDR3 DNA sequence: TGTGCTAGTGGAACCGGGACAGGGAACACCGGGGAGCTGTTTTTT. It codes for CASGTGTGNTGELFF.

This clonotype was seen more than once but under ten times. In nucleotides, the CDR3 is TGTGCCAGCAGCTTAGTTGAAAGGACAGGTAGTAGCTCCTACGAGCAGTACTTC. Protein: CASSLVERTGSSSYEQYF. This chain links TRBV7-8 with TRBJ2-7, with 7 bases that match TRBD1. J gave up 0 bases and V 1 base, and 12 bases lay outside the gene matches. The CDR3 length is 18 residues. CDR1 and CDR2 (germline): SGHVS, FQNEAQ.

The chain is built from TRBV30 and TRBJ1-1, with D uncertain. Germline CDR1 GTSNPN, CDR2 SVGIG (reference sequence). V shed 5 bases and J shed 4 bases, with 8 bases lying between them. This CDR3 contains 11 residues. The CDR3: CAWDFSTEAFF. The CDR3 coding sequence is TGTGCCTGGGACTTTAGCACTGAAGCTTTCTTT. Full variable domain (remainder filled in from reference TRBV30 and TRBJ1-1): SQTIHQWPATLVQPVGSPLSLECTVEGTSNPNLYWYRQAAGRGLQLLFYSVGIGQISSEVPQNLSASRPQDRQFILSSKKLLLSDSGFYLCAWDFSTEAFFGQGTRLTVV.

The rearrangement joins TRBV20-1 to TRBJ2-4, with D unresolved. Trimming took off 4 bases at V and 5 bases at J, with 15 bases between the two ends. The CDR3 is 14 residues long. Germline CDR1 reads DFQATT; CDR2 reads SNEGSKA (reference sequence). The CDR3 DNA reads as TGCAGTGCTATGGCCCTAGTAGAAGAAAACATTCAGTACTTC. It is translated as CSAMALVEENIQYF.

This clonotype was seen repeatedly, ten times or more. The chain carries TRBV7-2 and TRBJ2-5, with D possibly being TRBD2 (7 bases). The CDR3 is made up of 20 amino acids. Germline CDR1 and CDR2: SGHTA and FQGNSA. V shed 2 bases and J shed 1 base, with 26 bases lying between them. CDR3 bases: TGTGCCAGCAGCTTAAGGGGGAGGGCAGGGGCCGCCCGTACCCAAGAGACCCAGTACTTC. Its protein product is CASSLRGRAGAARTQETQYF. The full variable domain, completed using reference TRBV7-2 and TRBJ2-5, is GAGVSQSPSNKVTEKGKDVELRCDPISGHTALYWYRQSLGQGLEFLIYFQGNSAPDKSGLPSDRFSAERTGGSVSTLTIQRTQQEDSAVYLCASSLRGRAGAARTQETQYFGPGTRLLVL.

The V and J genes are TRBV7-9 and TRBJ2-1, with D perhaps TRBD1 (5 bases). The CDR3 runs to 14 residues. Trimming took off 0 bases at V and 7 bases at J, with 10 bases between the two ends. Germline CDR1 reads SEHNR; CDR2 reads FQNEAQ (reference sequence). CDR3 sequence: CASSLAERGNEQFF. As DNA, the CDR3 is TGTGCCAGCAGCTTAGCGGAAAGGGGTAATGAGCAGTTCTTC.

This clonotype was recorded a few times. The chain recombines TRBV12-3 or TRBV12-4 with TRBJ2-3; D not certain. Deletions cut 4 bases from V and 6 bases from J, with 11 bases between. This CDR3 spans 13 amino acids. The CDR3 coding sequence is TGTGCCAGCAGTTCCCGAACGGTGGATACGCAGTATTTT. Protein product: CASSSRTVDTQYF.

This clonotype has ten or more counts. CDR3 in amino acids: CASSQDPGAGNQPQHF. The DNA of the CDR3 is TGCGCCAGCAGCCAAGATCCCGGGGCCGGAAATCAGCCCCAGCATTTT. The chain carries TRBV4-1 and TRBJ1-5; possibly TRBD1 for D (5 bases). The germline CDR1 and CDR2 sequences are MGHRA and YSYEKL. The V end lost 0 bases, the J end lost 4 bases, and 13 bases lay between the germline ends. The CDR3 length is 16 residues.